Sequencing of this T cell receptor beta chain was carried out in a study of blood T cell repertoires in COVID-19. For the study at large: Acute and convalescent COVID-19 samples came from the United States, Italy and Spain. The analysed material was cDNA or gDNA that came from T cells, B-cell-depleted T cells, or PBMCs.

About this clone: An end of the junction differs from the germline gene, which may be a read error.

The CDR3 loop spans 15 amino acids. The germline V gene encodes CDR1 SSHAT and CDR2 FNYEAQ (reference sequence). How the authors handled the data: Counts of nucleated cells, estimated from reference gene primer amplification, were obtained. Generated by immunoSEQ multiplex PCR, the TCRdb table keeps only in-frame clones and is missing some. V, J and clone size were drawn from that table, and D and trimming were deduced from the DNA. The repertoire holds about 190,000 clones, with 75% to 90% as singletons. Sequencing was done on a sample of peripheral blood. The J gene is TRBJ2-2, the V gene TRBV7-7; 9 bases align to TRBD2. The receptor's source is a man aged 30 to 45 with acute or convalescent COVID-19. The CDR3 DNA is TGTGCTAGCAGCTCTTCTAGCGGGGACACCGGGGAGCTGTTTTTT. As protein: CASSSSSGDTGELFF.